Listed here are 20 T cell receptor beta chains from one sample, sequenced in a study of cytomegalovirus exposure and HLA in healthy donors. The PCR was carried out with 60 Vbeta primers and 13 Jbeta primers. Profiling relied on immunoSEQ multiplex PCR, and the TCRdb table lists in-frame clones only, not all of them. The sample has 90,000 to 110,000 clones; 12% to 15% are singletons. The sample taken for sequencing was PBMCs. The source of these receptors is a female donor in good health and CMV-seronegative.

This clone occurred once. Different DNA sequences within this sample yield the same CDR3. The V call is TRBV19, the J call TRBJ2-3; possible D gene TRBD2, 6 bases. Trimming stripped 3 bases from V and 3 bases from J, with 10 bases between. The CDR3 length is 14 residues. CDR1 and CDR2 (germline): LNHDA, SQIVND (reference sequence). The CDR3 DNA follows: TGTGCCAGTAGTATTGGGGGAGGAACAGATACGCAGTATTTT. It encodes CASSIGGGTDTQYF. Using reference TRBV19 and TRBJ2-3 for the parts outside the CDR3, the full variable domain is DGGITQSPKYLFRKEGQNVTLSCEQNLNHDAMYWYRQDPGQGLRLIYYSQIVNDFQKGDIAEGYSVSREKKESFPLTVTSAQKNPTAFYLCASSIGGGTDTQYFGPGTRLTVL.

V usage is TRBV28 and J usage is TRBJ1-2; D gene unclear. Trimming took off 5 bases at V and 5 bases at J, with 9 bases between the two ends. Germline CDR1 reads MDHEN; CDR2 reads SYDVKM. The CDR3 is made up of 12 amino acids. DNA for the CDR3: TGTGCCAGCAGTCTACGGAGGTATGGCTACACCTTC. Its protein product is CASSLRRYGYTF.

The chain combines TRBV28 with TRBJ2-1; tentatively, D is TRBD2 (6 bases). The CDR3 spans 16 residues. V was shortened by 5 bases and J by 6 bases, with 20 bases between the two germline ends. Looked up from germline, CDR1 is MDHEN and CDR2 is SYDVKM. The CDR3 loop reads CASSLLGGDLSNEQFF. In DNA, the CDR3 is TGTGCCAGCAGTCTCCTCGGAGGGGACCTCTCCAATGAGCAGTTCTTC.

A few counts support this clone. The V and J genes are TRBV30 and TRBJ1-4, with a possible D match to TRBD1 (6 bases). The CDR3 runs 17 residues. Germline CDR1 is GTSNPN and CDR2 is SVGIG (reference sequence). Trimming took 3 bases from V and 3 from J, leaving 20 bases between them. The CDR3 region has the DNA TGTGCCTGGAGCGACAACTCAACAGGGAGCTCTAATGAAAAACTGTTTTTT. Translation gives CAWSDNSTGSSNEKLFF.

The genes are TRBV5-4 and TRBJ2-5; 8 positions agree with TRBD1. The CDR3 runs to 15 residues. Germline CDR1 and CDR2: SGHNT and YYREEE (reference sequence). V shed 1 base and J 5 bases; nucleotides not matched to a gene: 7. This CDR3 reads CASSLRGRGPETQYF. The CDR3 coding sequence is TGTGCCAGCAGCTTGCGCGGCAGGGGGCCTGAGACCCAGTACTTC.

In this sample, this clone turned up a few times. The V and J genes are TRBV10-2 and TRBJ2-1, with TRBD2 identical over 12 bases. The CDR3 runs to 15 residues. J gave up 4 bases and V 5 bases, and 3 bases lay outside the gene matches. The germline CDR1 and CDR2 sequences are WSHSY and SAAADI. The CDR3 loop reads CASSTTSGGYNEQFF. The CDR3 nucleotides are TGCGCCAGCAGTACGACTAGCGGGGGATACAATGAGCAGTTCTTC.

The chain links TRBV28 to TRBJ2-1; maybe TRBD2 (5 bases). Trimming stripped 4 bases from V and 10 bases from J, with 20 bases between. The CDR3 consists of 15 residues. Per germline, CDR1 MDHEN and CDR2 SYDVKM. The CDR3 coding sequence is TGTGCCAGCAGTTCGCTTGCGGGCGCAAGGGTAGAGCAGTTCTTC. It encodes CASSSLAGARVEQFF.

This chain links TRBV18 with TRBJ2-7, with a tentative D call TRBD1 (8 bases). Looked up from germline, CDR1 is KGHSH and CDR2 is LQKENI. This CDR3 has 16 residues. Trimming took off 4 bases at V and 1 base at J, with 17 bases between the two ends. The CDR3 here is CASSLESQGGSYEQYF. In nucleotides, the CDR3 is TGTGCCAGCTCACTAGAATCACAGGGGGGGTCCTACGAGCAGTACTTC.

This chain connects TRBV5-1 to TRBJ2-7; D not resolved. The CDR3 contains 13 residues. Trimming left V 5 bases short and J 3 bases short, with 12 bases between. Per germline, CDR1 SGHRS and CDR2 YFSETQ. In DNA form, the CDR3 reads TGCGCCAGCAGAGGAGCCCATTTCTACGAGCAGTACTTC. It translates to CASRGAHFYEQYF.

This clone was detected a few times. CDR3 in amino acids: CASSSGQSYGYTF. The CDR3 bases are TGCGCCAGCAGCTCGGGACAGAGCTATGGCTACACCTTC. The chain joins TRBV5-1 to TRBJ1-2; 7 nucleotides agree with TRBD1. Germline V CDR1 and CDR2: SGHRS, YFSETQ. This CDR3 spans 13 amino acids. Trimming cost V 3 bases and J 4 bases; bases outside gene matches: 3.

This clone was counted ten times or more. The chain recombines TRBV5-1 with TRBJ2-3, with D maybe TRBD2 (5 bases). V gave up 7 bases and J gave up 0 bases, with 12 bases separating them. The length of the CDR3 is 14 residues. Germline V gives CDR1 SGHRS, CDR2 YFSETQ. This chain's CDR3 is CASGTERSTDTQYF. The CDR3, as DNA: TGCGCCAGCGGAACCGAGCGGAGCACAGATACGCAGTATTTT.

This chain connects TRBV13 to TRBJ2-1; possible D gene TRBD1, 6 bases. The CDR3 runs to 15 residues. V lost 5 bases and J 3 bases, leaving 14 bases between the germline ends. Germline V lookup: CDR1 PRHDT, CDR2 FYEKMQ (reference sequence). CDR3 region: CASSPGTLNYNEQFF. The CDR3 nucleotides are TGTGCCAGCAGCCCCGGGACATTAAACTACAATGAGCAGTTCTTC. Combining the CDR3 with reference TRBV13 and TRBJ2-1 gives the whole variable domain AAGVIQSPRHLIKEKRETATLKCYPIPRHDTVYWYQQGPGQDPQFLISFYEKMQSDKGSIPDRFSAQQFSDYHSELNMSSLELGDSALYFCASSPGTLNYNEQFFGPGTRLTVL.

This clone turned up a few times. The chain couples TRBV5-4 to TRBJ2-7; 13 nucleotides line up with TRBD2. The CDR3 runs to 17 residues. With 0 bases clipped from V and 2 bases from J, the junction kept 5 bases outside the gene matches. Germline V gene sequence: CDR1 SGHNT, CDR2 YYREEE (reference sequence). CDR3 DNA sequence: TGTGCCAGCAGCTTGGGAGCAGGGACTAGCGGGGCCTACGAGCAGTACTTC. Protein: CASSLGAGTSGAYEQYF. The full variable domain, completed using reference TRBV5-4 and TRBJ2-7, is ETGVTQSPTHLIKTRGQQVTLRCSSQSGHNTVSWYQQALGQGPQFIFQYYREEENGRGNFPPRFSGLQFPNYSSELNVNALELDDSALYLCASSLGAGTSGAYEQYFGPGTRLTVT.

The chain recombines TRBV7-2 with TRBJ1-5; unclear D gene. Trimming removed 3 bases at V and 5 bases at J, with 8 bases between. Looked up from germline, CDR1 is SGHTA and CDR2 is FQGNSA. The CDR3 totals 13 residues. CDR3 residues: CASSFASDQPQHF. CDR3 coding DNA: TGTGCCAGCAGCTTTGCATCGGATCAGCCCCAGCATTTT.

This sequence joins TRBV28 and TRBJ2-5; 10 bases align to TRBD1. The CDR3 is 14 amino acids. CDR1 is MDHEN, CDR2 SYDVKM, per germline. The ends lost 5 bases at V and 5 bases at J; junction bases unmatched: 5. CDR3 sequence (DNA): TGTGCCAGCAGTCCGGGGACAGGGGTCGAGACCCAGTACTTC. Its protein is CASSPGTGVETQYF.

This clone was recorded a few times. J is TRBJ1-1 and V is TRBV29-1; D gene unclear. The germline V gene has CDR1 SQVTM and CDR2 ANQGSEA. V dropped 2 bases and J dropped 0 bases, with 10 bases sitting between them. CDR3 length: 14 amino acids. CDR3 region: CSVERRVMNTEAFF. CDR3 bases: TGCAGCGTTGAACGGCGGGTCATGAACACTGAAGCTTTCTTT. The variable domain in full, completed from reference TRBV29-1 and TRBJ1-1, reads SAVISQKPSRDICQRGTSLTIQCQVDSQVTMMFWYRQQPGQSLTLIATANQGSEATYESGFVIDKFPISRPNLTFSTLTVSNMSPEDSSIYLCSVERRVMNTEAFFGQGTRLTVV.

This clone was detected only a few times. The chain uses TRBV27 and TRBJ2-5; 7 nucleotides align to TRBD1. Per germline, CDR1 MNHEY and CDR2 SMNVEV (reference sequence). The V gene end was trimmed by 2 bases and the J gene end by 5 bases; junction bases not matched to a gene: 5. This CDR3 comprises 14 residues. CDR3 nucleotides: TGTGCCAGCAGTTTACCGACAGGGATGGAGACCCAGTACTTC. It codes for CASSLPTGMETQYF.

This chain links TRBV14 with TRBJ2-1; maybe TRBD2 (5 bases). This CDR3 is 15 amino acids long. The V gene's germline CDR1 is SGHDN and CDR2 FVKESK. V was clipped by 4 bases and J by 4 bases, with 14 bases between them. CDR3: CASSRPGIAYNEQFF. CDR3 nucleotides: TGTGCCAGCAGCCGACCGGGGATCGCATACAATGAGCAGTTCTTC.

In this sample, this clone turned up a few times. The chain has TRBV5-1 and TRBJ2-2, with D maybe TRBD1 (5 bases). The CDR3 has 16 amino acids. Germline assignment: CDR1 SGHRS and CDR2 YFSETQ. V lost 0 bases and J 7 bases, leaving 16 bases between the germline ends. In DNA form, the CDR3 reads TGCGCCAGCAGCTTGGGTACAGGTTTCAAGGGCGGGGAGCTGTTTTTT. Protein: CASSLGTGFKGGELFF.

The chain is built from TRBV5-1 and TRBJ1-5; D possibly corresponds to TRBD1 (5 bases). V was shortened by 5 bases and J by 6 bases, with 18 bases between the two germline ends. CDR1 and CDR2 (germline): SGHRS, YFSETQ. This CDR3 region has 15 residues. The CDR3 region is CASRPGAGSSQPQHF. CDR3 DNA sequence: TGCGCCAGCAGGCCTGGGGCCGGGTCAAGTCAGCCCCAGCATTTT.